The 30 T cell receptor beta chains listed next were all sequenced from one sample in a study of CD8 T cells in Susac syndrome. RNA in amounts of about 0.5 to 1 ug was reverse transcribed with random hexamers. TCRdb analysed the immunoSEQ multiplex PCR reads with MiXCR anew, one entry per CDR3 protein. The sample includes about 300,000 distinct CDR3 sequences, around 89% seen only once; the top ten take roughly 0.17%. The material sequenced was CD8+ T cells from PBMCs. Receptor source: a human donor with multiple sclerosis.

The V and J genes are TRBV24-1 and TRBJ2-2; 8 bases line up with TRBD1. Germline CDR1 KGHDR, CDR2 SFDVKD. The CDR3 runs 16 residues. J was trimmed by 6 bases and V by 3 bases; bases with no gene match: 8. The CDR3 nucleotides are TGTGCCACCAGTGATGCGGGACAGGTTGCCCCCGGGGAGCTGTTTTTT. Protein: CATSDAGQVAPGELFF.

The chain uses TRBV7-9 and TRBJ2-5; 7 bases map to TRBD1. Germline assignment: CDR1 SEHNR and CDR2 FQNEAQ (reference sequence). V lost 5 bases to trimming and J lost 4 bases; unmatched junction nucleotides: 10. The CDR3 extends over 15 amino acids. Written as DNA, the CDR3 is TGTGCCAGCAGCCAAGGGGGACAGTCGGTAGAGACCCAGTACTTC. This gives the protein CASSQGGQSVETQYF.

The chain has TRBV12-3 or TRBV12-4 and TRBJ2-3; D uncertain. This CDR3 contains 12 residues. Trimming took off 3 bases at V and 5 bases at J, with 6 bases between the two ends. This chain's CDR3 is CASSFGGDTQYF. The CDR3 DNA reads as TGTGCCAGCAGTTTTGGCGGAGATACGCAGTATTTT.

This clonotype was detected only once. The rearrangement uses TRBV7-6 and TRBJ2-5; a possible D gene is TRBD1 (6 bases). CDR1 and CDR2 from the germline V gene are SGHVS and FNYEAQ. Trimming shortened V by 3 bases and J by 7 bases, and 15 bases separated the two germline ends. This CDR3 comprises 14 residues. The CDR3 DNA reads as TGTGCCAGCAGCTTCCGGGACATTCTGGGGACCCAGTACTTC. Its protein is CASSFRDILGTQYF.

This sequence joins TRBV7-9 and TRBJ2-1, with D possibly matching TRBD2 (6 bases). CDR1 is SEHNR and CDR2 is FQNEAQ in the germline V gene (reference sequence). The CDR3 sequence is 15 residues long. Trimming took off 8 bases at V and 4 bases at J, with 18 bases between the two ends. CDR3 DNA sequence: TGTGCCAGCCGAGCTTACGCGAGCGGGTACAATGAGCAGTTCTTC. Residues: CASRAYASGYNEQFF.

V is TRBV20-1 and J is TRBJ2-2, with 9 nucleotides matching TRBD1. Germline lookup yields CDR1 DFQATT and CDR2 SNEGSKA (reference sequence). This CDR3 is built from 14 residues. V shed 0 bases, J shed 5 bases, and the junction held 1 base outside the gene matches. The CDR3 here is CSAREGTGTGELFF. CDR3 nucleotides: TGCAGTGCTAGAGAAGGGACAGGGACCGGGGAGCTGTTTTTT.

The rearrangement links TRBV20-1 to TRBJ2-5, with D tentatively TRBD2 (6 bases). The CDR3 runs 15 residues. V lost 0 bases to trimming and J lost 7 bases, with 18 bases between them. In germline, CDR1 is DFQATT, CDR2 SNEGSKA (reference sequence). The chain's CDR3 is CSARDVGGAGGTQYF. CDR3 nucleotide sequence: TGCAGTGCTAGAGATGTAGGTGGGGCCGGGGGGACCCAGTACTTC.

The CDR3: CASSRRDQETQYF. CDR3 nucleotides: TGTGCCAGCAGTCGCAGGGACCAAGAGACCCAGTACTTC. The chain couples TRBV12-3 or TRBV12-4 to TRBJ2-5, with D possibly TRBD1 on 5 matching bases. The CDR3 covers 13 residues. The ends were cut back, 5 bases at V and 0 bases at J, with 7 bases in the middle.

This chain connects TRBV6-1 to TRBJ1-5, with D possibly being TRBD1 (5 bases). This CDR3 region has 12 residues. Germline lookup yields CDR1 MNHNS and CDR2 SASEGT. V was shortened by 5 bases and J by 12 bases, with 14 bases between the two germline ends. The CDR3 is CASSSFDRLQHF. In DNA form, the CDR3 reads TGTGCCAGCAGTTCCTTTGACAGACTCCAGCATTTT.

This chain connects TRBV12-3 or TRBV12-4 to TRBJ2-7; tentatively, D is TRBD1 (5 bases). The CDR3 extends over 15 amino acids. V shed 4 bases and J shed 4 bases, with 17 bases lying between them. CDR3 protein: CASSSLGSGLYEQYF. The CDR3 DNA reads TGTGCCAGCAGTTCCCTCGGTTCAGGGCTATACGAGCAGTACTTC.

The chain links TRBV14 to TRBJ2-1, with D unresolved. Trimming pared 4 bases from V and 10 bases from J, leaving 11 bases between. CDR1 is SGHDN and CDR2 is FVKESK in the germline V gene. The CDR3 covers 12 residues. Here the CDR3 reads CASSPPNDEQFF. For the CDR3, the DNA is TGTGCCAGCAGCCCCCCAAATGACGAGCAGTTCTTC.

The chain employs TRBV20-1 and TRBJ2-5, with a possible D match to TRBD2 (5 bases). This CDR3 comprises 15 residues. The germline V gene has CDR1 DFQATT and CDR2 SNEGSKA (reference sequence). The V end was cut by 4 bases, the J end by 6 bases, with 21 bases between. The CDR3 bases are TGCAGTGCTATTCGTCCCACGGGGTTACGGAAGACCCAGTACTTC. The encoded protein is CSAIRPTGLRKTQYF.

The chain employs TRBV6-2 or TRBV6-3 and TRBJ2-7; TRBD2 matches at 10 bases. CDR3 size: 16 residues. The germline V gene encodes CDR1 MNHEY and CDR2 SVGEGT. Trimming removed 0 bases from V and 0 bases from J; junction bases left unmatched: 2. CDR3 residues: CASSYSRTSGSYEQYF. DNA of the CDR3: TGTGCCAGCAGTTACTCCAGGACTAGCGGCTCCTACGAGCAGTACTTC.

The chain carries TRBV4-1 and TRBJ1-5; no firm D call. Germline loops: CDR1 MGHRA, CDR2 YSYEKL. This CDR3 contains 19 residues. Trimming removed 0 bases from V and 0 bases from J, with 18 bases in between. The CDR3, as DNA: TGCGCCAGCAGCCAAGATAGTGCGGGTAATGGGTATAGCAATCAGCCCCAGCATTTT. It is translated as CASSQDSAGNGYSNQPQHF.

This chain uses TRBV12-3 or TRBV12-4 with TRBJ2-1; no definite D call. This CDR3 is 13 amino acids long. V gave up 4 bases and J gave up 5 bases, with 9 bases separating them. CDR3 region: CASSSASNNEQFF. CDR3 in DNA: TGTGCCAGCAGTTCGGCCAGCAACAATGAGCAGTTCTTC.

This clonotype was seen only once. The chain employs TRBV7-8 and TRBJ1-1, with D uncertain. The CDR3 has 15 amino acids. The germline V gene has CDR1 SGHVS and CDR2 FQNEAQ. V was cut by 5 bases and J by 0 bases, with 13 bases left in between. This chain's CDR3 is CASSLLTIMNTEAFF. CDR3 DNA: TGTGCCAGCAGCCTACTGACAATCATGAACACTGAAGCTTTCTTT.

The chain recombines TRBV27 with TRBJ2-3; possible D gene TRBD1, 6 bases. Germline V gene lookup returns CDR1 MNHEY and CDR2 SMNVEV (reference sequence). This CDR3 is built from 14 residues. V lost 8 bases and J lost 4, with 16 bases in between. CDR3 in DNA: TGTGCCAGCTATCCAGGGGTTGTGGCAGATACGCAGTATTTT. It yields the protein CASYPGVVADTQYF.

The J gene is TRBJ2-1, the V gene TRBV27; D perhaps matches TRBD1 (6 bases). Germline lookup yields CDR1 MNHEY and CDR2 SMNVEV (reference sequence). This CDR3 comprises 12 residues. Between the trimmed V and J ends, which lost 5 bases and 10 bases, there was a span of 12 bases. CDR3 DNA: TGTGCCAGCAGTCGGACCGACAGGGAGCAGTTCTTC. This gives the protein CASSRTDREQFF.

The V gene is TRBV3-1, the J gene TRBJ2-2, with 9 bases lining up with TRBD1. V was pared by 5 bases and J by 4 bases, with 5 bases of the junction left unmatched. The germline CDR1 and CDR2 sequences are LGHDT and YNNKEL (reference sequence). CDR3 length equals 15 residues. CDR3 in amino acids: CASSITGGGTGELFF. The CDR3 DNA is TGTGCCAGCAGCATAACAGGGGGCGGCACCGGGGAGCTGTTTTTT. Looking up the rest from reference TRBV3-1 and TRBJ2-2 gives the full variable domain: DTAVSQTPKYLVTQMGNDKSIKCEQNLGHDTMYWYKQDSKKFLKIMFSYNNKELIINETVPNRFSPKSPDKAHLNLHINSLELGDSAVYFCASSITGGGTGELFFGEGSRLTVL.

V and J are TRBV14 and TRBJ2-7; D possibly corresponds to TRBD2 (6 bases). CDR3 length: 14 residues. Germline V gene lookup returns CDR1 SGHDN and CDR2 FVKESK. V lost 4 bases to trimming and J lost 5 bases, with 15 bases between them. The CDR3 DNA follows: TGTGCCAGCAGCCTCGCGGGACTCCCCCACGAGCAGTACTTC. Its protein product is CASSLAGLPHEQYF.

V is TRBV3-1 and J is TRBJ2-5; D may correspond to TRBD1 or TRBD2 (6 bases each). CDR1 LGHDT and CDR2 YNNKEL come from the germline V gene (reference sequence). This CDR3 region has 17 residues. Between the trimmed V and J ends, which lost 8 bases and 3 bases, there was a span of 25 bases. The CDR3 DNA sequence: TGTGCCAGCGGTCCGCACGGGGGCGAAAGGGGCAAAGAGACCCAGTACTTC. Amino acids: CASGPHGGERGKETQYF.

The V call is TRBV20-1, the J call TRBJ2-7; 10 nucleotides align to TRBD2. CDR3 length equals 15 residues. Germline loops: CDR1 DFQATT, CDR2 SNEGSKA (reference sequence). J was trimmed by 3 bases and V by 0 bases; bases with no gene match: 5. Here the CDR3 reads CSARDELAGLYEQYF. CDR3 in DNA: TGCAGTGCTAGAGATGAACTAGCGGGGCTCTACGAGCAGTACTTC.

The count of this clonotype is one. The CDR3 DNA is TGTGCCAGTATCCGGGGAGGGGGCAATCAGCCCCAGCATTTT. It is translated as CASIRGGGNQPQHF. The chain couples TRBV19 to TRBJ1-5, with D perhaps matching TRBD1 (5 bases). Germline V CDR1 and CDR2: LNHDA, SQIVND (reference sequence). The CDR3 runs 14 residues. V lost 7 bases, J lost 2 bases, and 12 bases lay in between.

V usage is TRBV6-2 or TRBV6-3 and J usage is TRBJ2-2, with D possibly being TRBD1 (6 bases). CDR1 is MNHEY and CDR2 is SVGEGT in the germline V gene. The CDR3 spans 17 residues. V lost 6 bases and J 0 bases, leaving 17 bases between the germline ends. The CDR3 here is CASSTDSLLANTGELFF. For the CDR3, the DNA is TGTGCCAGCAGCACGGACAGTTTGCTCGCGAACACCGGGGAGCTGTTTTTT.

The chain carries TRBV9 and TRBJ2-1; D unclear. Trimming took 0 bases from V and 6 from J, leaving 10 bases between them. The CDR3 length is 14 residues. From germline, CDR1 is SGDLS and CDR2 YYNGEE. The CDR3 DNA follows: TGTGCCAGCAGCGTAGGGCAGTCACCCAATGAGCAGTTCTTC. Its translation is CASSVGQSPNEQFF.

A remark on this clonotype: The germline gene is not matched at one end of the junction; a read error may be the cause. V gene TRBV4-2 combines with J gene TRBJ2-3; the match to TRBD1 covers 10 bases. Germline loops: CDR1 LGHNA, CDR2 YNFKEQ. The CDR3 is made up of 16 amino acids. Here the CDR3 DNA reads TGTGACAGCAGCCAAGACCACTGGACAGGGGGAGATACGCAGTATTTT. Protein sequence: CDSSQDHWTGGDTQYF.

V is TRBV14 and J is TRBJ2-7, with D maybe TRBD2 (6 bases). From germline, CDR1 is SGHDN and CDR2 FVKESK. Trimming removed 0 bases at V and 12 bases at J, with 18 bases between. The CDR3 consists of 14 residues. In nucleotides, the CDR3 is TGTGCCAGCAGCCAAGAGTATCGGCGGGACCTCCGGTACTTC. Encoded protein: CASSQEYRRDLRYF.

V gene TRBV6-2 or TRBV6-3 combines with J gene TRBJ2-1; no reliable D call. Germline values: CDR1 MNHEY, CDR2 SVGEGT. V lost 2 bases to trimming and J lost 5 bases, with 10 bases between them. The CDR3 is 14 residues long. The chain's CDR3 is CASSYPTENNEQFF. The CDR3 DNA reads TGTGCCAGCAGTTACCCGACGGAAAACAATGAGCAGTTCTTC.

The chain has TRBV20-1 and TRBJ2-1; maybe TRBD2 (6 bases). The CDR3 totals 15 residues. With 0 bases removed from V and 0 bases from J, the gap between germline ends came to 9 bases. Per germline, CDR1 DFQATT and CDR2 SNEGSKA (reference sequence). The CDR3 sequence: CSARDFGSSYNEQFF. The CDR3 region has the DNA TGCAGTGCTAGAGATTTCGGGAGCTCCTACAATGAGCAGTTCTTC.

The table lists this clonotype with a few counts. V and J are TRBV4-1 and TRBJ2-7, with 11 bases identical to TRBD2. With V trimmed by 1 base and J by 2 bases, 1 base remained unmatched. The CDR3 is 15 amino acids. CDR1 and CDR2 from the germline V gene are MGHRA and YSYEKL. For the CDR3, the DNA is TGCGCCAGCAGCCAAGTACTAGCGGGGGCCTACGAGCAGTACTTC. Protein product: CASSQVLAGAYEQYF.